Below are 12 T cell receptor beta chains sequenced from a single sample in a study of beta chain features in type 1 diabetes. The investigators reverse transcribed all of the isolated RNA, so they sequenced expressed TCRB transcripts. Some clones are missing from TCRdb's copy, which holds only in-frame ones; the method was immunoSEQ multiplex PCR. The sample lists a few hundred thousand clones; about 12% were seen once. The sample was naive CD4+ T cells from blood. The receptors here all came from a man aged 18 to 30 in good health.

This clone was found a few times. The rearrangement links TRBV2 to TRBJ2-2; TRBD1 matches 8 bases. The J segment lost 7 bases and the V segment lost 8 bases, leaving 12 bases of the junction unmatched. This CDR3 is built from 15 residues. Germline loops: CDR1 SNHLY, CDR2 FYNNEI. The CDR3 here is CASLGDRSSDGELFF. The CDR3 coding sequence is TGTGCCAGCCTCGGGGACAGGAGTAGTGACGGGGAGCTGTTTTTT.

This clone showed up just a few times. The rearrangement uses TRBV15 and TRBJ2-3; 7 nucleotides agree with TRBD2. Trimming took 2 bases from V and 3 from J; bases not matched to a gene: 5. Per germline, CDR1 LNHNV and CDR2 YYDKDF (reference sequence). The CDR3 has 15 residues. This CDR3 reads CATSRSRGVTDTQYF. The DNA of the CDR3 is TGTGCCACCAGCAGAAGTCGGGGGGTTACAGATACGCAGTATTTT.

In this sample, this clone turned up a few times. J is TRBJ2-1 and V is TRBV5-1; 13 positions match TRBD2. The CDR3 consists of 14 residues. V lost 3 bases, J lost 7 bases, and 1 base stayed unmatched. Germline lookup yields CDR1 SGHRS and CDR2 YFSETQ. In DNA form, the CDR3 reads TGCGCCAGCAGCTGGACTAGCGGGAGAAATGAGCAGTTCTTC. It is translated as CASSWTSGRNEQFF.

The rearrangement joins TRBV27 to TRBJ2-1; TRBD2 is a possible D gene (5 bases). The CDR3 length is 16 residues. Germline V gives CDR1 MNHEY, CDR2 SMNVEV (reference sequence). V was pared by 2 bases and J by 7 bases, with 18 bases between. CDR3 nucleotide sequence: TGTGCCAGCAGTTTAAGGTTGGACTTAGCGAGGAATGAGCAGTTCTTC. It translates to CASSLRLDLARNEQFF.

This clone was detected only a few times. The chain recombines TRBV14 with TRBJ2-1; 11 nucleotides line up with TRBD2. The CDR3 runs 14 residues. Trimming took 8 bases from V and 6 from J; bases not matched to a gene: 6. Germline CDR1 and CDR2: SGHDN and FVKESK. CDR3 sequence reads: CASRGLAEFNEQFF. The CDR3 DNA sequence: TGTGCCAGCCGGGGACTAGCGGAGTTCAATGAGCAGTTCTTC. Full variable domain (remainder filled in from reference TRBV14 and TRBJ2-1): EAGVTQFPSHSVIEKGQTVTLRCDPISGHDNLYWYRRVMGKEIKFLLHFVKESKQDESGMPNNRFLAERTGGTYSTLKVQPAELEDSGVYFCASRGLAEFNEQFFGPGTRLTVL.

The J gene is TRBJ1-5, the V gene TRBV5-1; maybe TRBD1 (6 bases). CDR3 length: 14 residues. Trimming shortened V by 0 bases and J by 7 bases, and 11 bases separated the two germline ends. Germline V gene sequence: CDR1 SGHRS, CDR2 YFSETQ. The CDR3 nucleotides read TGCGCCAGCAGCTTGGGGGAAACAGGGCAGCCCCAGCATTTT. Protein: CASSLGETGQPQHF.

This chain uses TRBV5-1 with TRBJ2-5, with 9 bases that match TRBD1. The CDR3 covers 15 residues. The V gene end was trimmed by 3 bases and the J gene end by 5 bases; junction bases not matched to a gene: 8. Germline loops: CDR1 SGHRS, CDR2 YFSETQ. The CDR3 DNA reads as TGCGCCAGCAGCTCCCCGGGACAGGGCCCGGAGACCCAGTACTTC. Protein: CASSSPGQGPETQYF.

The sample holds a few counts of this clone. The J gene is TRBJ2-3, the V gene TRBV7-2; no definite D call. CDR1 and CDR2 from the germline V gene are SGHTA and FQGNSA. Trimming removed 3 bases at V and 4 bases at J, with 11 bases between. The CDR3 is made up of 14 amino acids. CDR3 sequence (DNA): TGTGCCAGCAGCTTCAGCGTGAACGCAGATACGCAGTATTTT. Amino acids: CASSFSVNADTQYF.

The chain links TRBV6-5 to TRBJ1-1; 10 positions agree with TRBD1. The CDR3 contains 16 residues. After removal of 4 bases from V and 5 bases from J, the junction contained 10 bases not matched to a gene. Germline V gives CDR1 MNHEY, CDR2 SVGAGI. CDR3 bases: TGTGCCAGCAGTTTACCACCGGGACAGGGGAGAACTGAAGCTTTCTTT. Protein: CASSLPPGQGRTEAFF.

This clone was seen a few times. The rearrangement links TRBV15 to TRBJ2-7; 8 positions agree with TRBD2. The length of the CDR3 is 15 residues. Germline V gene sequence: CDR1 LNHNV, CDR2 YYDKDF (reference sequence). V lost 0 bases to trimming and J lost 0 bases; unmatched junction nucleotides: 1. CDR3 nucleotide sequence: TGTGCCACCAGCAGAGAAAGCGGGAGCTCCTACGAGCAGTACTTC. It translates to CATSRESGSSYEQYF. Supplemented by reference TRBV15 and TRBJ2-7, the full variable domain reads DAMVIQNPRYQVTQFGKPVTLSCSQTLNHNVMYWYQQKSSQAPKLLFHYYDKDFNNEADTPDNFQSRRPNTSFCFLDIRSPGLGDTAMYLCATSRESGSSYEQYFGPGTRLTVT.

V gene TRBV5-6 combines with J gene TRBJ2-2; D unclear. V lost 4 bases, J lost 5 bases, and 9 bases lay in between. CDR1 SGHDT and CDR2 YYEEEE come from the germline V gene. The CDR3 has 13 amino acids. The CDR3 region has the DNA TGTGCCAGCAGCCAAGACATAACCGGGGAGCTGTTTTTT. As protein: CASSQDITGELFF.

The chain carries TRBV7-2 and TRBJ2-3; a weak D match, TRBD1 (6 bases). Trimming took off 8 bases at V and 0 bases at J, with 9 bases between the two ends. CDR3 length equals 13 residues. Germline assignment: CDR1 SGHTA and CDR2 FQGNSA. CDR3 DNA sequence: TGTGCCAGCGGTACAGGGAGCACAGATACGCAGTATTTT. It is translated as CASGTGSTDTQYF.